The present T cell receptor beta chain was sequenced within a study of T cells in Graves' hyperthyroidism and ophthalmopathy. There were TCR beta CDR3 regions amplified from RNA transcripts. HTBI primers were the set used in a first-round RT-PCR of the TCR CDR3. TCRdb recomputed calls from the multiplex PCR reads with MiXCR, one row per CDR3 protein. The sample yields more than 300,000 distinct CDR3 sequences, about 14% seen once. V gave up 2 bases and J gave up 7 bases, with 9 bases separating them. The CDR3 runs 12 residues. CDR1 is SGHDT and CDR2 is YYEEEE in the germline V gene. The chain combines TRBV5-6 with TRBJ1-2; D gene unclear. The sequence came from a woman aged 25 to 45 with Graves' ophthalmopathy. The material sequenced was blood. The CDR3 nucleotides are TGTGCCAGCAGCTTTGAAGGATTTGGCTACACCTTC. As protein: CASSFEGFGYTF.